A single sample gave rise to the 24 T cell receptor beta chains below, sequenced in a study of cytomegalovirus exposure and HLA in healthy donors. Researchers ran the PCR with 60 Vbeta and 13 Jbeta primers. Only in-frame clones appear in the TCRdb table, and some are missing; sequencing was by immunoSEQ multiplex PCR. This table has 95,000 to 150,000 clones, more than 70% appearing once. The sample was PBMCs. Receptors originate from a man aged 45-60 years in good health and CMV-seronegative.

V gene TRBV9 combines with J gene TRBJ2-7, with 9 bases that match TRBD1. Trimming took 3 bases from V and 2 from J; bases not matched to a gene: 3. Germline CDR1 SGDLS, CDR2 YYNGEE. This CDR3 contains 14 residues. The CDR3 here is CASSETGGTYEQYF. The CDR3 DNA reads as TGTGCCAGCAGCGAGACAGGGGGGACCTACGAGCAGTACTTC.

The chain uses TRBV13 and TRBJ2-7; TRBD2 is a possible D gene (6 bases). This CDR3 spans 13 amino acids. V lost 3 bases and J lost 5, with 11 bases in between. Germline loops: CDR1 PRHDT, CDR2 FYEKMQ (reference sequence). CDR3 in amino acids: CASSLTGLNEQYF. For the CDR3, the DNA is TGTGCCAGCAGCTTGACGGGACTTAACGAGCAGTACTTC.

The chain employs TRBV5-6 and TRBJ2-1; maybe TRBD1 (5 bases). The CDR3 has 15 residues. Germline CDR1 reads SGHDT; CDR2 reads YYEEEE. The V end was cut by 4 bases, the J end by 3 bases, with 14 bases between. Here the CDR3 DNA reads TGTGCCAGCAGCACCGACCTAGGGGTCTACAATGAGCAGTTCTTC. It is translated as CASSTDLGVYNEQFF.

V is TRBV5-1 and J is TRBJ2-3; 11 nucleotides align to TRBD2. Germline-derived CDR1 and CDR2 are SGHRS and YFSETQ. V shed 7 bases and J 6 bases; nucleotides not matched to a gene: 13. The CDR3 consists of 16 residues. CDR3 region: CASGRASGGPGDTQYF. DNA for the CDR3: TGCGCCAGCGGAAGGGCTAGCGGGGGGCCGGGGGATACGCAGTATTTT. Combining the CDR3 with reference TRBV5-1 and TRBJ2-3 gives the whole variable domain KAGVTQTPRYLIKTRGQQVTLSCSPISGHRSVSWYQQTPGQGLQFLFEYFSETQRNKGNFPGRFSGRQFSNSRSEMNVSTLELGDSALYLCASGRASGGPGDTQYFGPGTRLTVL.

This clone was detected only once. This chain links TRBV23-1 with TRBJ2-2; 11 bases align to TRBD2. TRBV23-1 has ORF status, its function being uncertain. Germline trimming cut 11 bases from V and 5 bases from J; bases unmatched to any gene: 4. This CDR3 comprises 13 residues. CDR3 protein: CAGGLAVTGELFF. Written as DNA, the CDR3 is TGCGCCGGGGGACTAGCGGTTACCGGGGAGCTGTTTTTT.

This chain connects TRBV9 to TRBJ2-2; TRBD1 matches at 9 bases. The CDR3 extends over 15 amino acids. The V segment lost 3 bases and the J segment 5 bases; nucleotides outside the gene matches: 5. CDR1 and CDR2 (germline): SGDLS, YYNGEE. The CDR3 loop reads CASSDRQGVTGELFF. The CDR3 nucleotides read TGTGCCAGCAGCGACAGACAGGGGGTAACCGGGGAGCTGTTTTTT.

Comment on this clone: Other DNA variants within this sample encode the same CDR3. The chain joins TRBV5-1 to TRBJ1-3; D may be TRBD1 (5 bases). The length of the CDR3 is 15 residues. V dropped 0 bases and J dropped 0 bases, with 7 bases sitting between them. The V gene's germline CDR1 is SGHRS and CDR2 YFSETQ. CDR3 coding DNA: TGCGCCAGCAGCTTGGAAGGGGACTCTGGAAACACCATATATTTT. Translated, it gives CASSLEGDSGNTIYF. The full variable domain, completed using reference TRBV5-1 and TRBJ1-3, is KAGVTQTPRYLIKTRGQQVTLSCSPISGHRSVSWYQQTPGQGLQFLFEYFSETQRNKGNFPGRFSGRQFSNSRSEMNVSTLELGDSALYLCASSLEGDSGNTIYFGEGSWLTVV.

V gene TRBV18 combines with J gene TRBJ2-3; 9 nucleotides align to TRBD2. V shed 1 base and J 2 bases; nucleotides not matched to a gene: 4. CDR3 length equals 16 residues. Germline V lookup: CDR1 KGHSH, CDR2 LQKENI. The CDR3 coding sequence is TGTGCCAGCTCACCACGTAGCGGGGGTTTCACAGATACGCAGTATTTT. Protein product: CASSPRSGGFTDTQYF.

The CDR3 nucleotides are TGTGCCAGTAGTATGCGACAGGGGCTTGTAGACAATGAGCAGTTCTTC. The encoded protein is CASSMRQGLVDNEQFF. This chain joins TRBV19 and TRBJ2-1; TRBD1 agrees at 8 bases. The CDR3 is 16 residues long. CDR1 is LNHDA and CDR2 is SQIVND in the germline V gene (reference sequence). With V trimmed by 3 bases and J by 5 bases, 9 bases remained unmatched.

The chain carries TRBV27 and TRBJ1-1; no definite D call. Germline V gene lookup returns CDR1 MNHEY and CDR2 SMNVEV (reference sequence). There are 12 residues in the CDR3. Trimming took off 6 bases at V and 3 bases at J, with 8 bases between the two ends. The DNA for the CDR3 is TGTGCCAGCAGCGCAGGATACACTGAAGCTTTCTTT. Its translation: CASSAGYTEAFF.

The gene calls are TRBV5-1 and TRBJ2-7; 8 positions match TRBD1. The length of the CDR3 is 14 residues. The trim removed 5 bases at V and 2 bases at J, leaving 6 bases unmatched. CDR1 and CDR2 from the germline V gene are SGHRS and YFSETQ. CDR3: CASSRGQATYEQYF. The CDR3 region has the DNA TGCGCCAGCAGTCGGGGACAGGCGACCTACGAGCAGTACTTC.

The rearrangement uses TRBV19 and TRBJ2-1; 12 bases fit TRBD2. V lost 10 bases to trimming and J lost 7 bases; unmatched junction nucleotides: 35. Germline assignment: CDR1 LNHDA and CDR2 SQIVND (reference sequence). The length of the CDR3 is 23 residues. CDR3 in DNA: TGTGCCACCTCCGGGATTCAGGGGGAAAGGACTAGCGGGATGAGTGAGCTTGGGAATGAGCAGTTCTTC. This gives the protein CATSGIQGERTSGMSELGNEQFF.

The chain recombines TRBV7-2 with TRBJ2-4; 8 bases map to TRBD1. The J segment lost 5 bases and the V segment lost 7 bases, leaving 7 bases of the junction unmatched. This CDR3 has 14 amino acids. Germline CDR1 SGHTA, CDR2 FQGNSA. As DNA, the CDR3 is TGTGCCAGCACCCCGGACAGGGTGGAAAACATTCAGTACTTC. This gives the protein CASTPDRVENIQYF.

This clone came up once. The gene calls are TRBV6-5 and TRBJ2-3; 7 bases match TRBD2. The germline CDR1 and CDR2 sequences are MNHEY and SVGAGI. The CDR3 has 15 residues. The J segment lost 1 base and the V segment lost 5 bases, leaving 6 bases of the junction unmatched. CDR3 protein: CASSTSSGRTDTQYF. The CDR3 bases are TGTGCCAGCAGTACCTCTAGCGGCCGCACAGATACGCAGTATTTT.

The CDR3 nucleotides are TGTGCCAGCAGTCGGACAGGTTCCGATCAGCCCCAGCATTTT. Translating gives CASSRTGSDQPQHF. V is TRBV6-1 and J is TRBJ1-5, with 7 bases aligning to TRBD1. The CDR3 sequence is 14 residues long. The junction had 6 bases not matched to a gene; V was cut back by 5 bases and J by 5 bases. Germline CDR1 MNHNS, CDR2 SASEGT.

This clone appeared a single time. This chain uses TRBV25-1 with TRBJ2-1; D ambiguous. Germline CDR1 and CDR2: MGHDK and SYGVNS. V shed 3 bases and J shed 8 bases, with 11 bases lying between them. This CDR3 region has 13 residues. The CDR3: CASSDWAAYEQFF. DNA of the CDR3: TGTGCCAGCAGTGACTGGGCAGCCTATGAGCAGTTCTTC.

The chain has TRBV12-1 and TRBJ2-1; the DNA was not compared with TRBD2, the D call given in the table. TRBV12-1 is shown as a pseudogene. This CDR3 contains 11 residues. In nucleotides, the CDR3 is TGCGGGGACCTCTCCTACAATGAGCAGTTCTTC. Amino acids: CGDLSYNEQFF.

The genes are TRBV28 and TRBJ1-5; D unclear. Germline values: CDR1 MDHEN, CDR2 SYDVKM. This CDR3 comprises 12 residues. The ends were cut back, 5 bases at V and 3 bases at J, with 5 bases in the middle. CDR3 DNA: TGTGCCAGCAGTCAGGTCAATCAGCCCCAGCATTTT. Translating gives CASSQVNQPQHF.

V gene TRBV7-2 combines with J gene TRBJ2-5, with D possibly being TRBD2 (5 bases). V was trimmed by 3 bases and J by 0 bases, leaving 14 bases between them. CDR3 length equals 16 residues. Germline loops: CDR1 SGHTA, CDR2 FQGNSA. The CDR3 DNA follows: TGTGCCAGCAGCTTTCGTGGAGGATTATACCAAGAGACCCAGTACTTC. Its protein is CASSFRGGLYQETQYF.

This clone was found once. The chain has TRBV10-1 and TRBJ1-2, with D unresolved. Trimming cost V 11 bases and J 1 base, with 17 bases left between them. CDR3 length: 14 amino acids. Per germline, CDR1 WNHNN and CDR2 SYGVQD (reference sequence). The CDR3 reads CARLLAGVNYGYTF. CDR3 sequence (DNA): TGCGCCCGTCTTCTCGCCGGGGTTAACTATGGCTACACCTTC.

This chain links TRBV4-3 with TRBJ1-2, with D unclear. From germline, CDR1 is LGHNA and CDR2 YSLEER. V dropped 1 base and J dropped 8 bases, with 20 bases sitting between them. There are 16 residues in the CDR3. The DNA of the CDR3 is TGCGCCAGCAGCCAAGCATCCAGGCCGGATTATGGAGGCTACACCTTC. Encoded protein: CASSQASRPDYGGYTF.

The sample holds one count of this clone. The genes are TRBV6-6 and TRBJ1-5; possibly TRBD1 for D (5 bases). CDR1 is MNHNY, CDR2 SVGAGI, per germline (reference sequence). The V gene lost 6 bases and the J gene lost 1 base, with 7 bases spanning the gap. The CDR3 consists of 13 residues. The CDR3 reads CASSAGSNQPQHF. The CDR3 DNA reads as TGTGCCAGCAGCGCAGGGAGCAATCAGCCCCAGCATTTT.

The chain carries TRBV15 and TRBJ1-6; no reliable D call. Trimming pared 8 bases from V and 1 base from J, leaving 12 bases between. Germline V CDR1 and CDR2: LNHNV, YYDKDF (reference sequence). This CDR3 spans 15 amino acids. This CDR3 is CATSEENSYNSPLHF. CDR3 bases: TGTGCCACCTCAGAGGAGAATTCCTATAATTCACCCCTCCACTTT.

This chain uses TRBV4-3 with TRBJ2-5; 9 bases match TRBD1. V lost 0 bases and J lost 9; bases outside the gene matches: 8. From germline, CDR1 is LGHNA and CDR2 YSLEER. The CDR3 covers 15 residues. The CDR3 region is CASSQDGDRVGSQYF. The CDR3 DNA sequence: TGCGCCAGCAGCCAAGATGGGGACAGGGTGGGGTCCCAGTACTTC.